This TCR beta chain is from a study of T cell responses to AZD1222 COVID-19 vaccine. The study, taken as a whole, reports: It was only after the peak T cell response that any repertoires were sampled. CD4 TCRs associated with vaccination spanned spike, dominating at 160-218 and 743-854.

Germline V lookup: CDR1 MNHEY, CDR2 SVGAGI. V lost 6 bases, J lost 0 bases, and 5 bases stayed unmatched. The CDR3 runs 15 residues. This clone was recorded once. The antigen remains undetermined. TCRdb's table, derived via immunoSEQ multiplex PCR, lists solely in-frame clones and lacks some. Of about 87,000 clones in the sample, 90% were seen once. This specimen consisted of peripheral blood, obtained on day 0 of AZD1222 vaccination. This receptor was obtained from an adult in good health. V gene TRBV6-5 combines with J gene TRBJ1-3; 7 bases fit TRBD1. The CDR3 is CASSPPGGSGNTIYF. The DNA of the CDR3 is TGTGCCAGCAGCCCCCCAGGGGGCTCTGGAAACACCATATATTTT.